Described below is a single T cell receptor (beta chain) sequence and its context. The germline gene is not matched at one end of the junction; a read error may be the cause. This CDR3 contains 14 residues. These data originate in a study of regulatory T cells in long-lasting Graves disease. TCR beta libraries were built with iRepertoire HTBI primers and Arm-PCR of CDR3 regions. As processed by the authors: Identification yielded around 64 TRBV and around 15 TRBJ segments across samples. Via MiXCR, TCRdb re-called the multiplex PCR reads, giving one row per CDR3 protein. The V and J calls follow TCRdb's processing rather than the paper's. The sample contains 390,000 or so distinct CDR3 sequences, approximately 12% of which appear only once. The time point denotes: newly diagnosed GD, antithyroid drugs for less than 3 months. After RNA was extracted from PBMCs, the TCR library was made from it. American Thyroid Association guidelines defined how Graves' disease was diagnosed.

These records were also assigned to another study, of T cells in Graves' hyperthyroidism and ophthalmopathy. That source notes: It was considered stable Graves' hyperthyroidism when ophthalmopathy did not progress within 18 months. An initial round of RT-PCR targeting the TCR CDR3 relied on the HTBI primer set.

The specimen comprised peripheral blood mononuclear cells (PBMCs), sampled at new diagnosis, from a patient treated with antithyroid drugs. This sequence was found in a woman between 18 and 29 years old with Graves disease. J is TRBJ1-5 and V is TRBV12-3 or TRBV12-4; 7 positions match TRBD1. CDR3 protein: CAGSLKGGNQPQHF. CDR3 DNA sequence: TGTGCCGGCAGTTTGAAAGGGGGCAACCAGCCCCAGCATTTT.